The rows below give T cell receptor beta chains drawn from one sample of a study of blood T cell repertoires in COVID-19. Using immunoSEQ multiplex PCR, the repertoire was profiled, and TCRdb retains in-frame clones only, with some absent. Of fewer than 250,000 clones listed, around nine tenths are singletons. The specimen sequenced was peripheral blood. The receptor source for this set is a woman aged 55-75 years with acute or convalescent COVID-19. CDR3s include the opening cysteine and the closing phenylalanine or tryptophan. A D gene is named only where the DNA matches it firmly. Size tells how often a clone was seen (once, few, many) or the class of an expanded clone, and some rows leave it out.

CDR3 protein: CASSETGSRAEAFF
CDR3 DNA: TGTGCCAGCAGCGAAACAGGGTCAAGGGCTGAAGCTTTCTTT
V gene: TRBV5-6
D gene: NA
J gene: TRBJ1-1
clone size: NA

CDR3 protein: CASSPQAGNTEAFF
CDR3 DNA: TGTGCCAGCTCACCCCAGGCAGGGAACACTGAAGCTTTCTTT
V gene: TRBV18
D gene: NA
J gene: TRBJ1-1
clone size: NA

CDR3 protein: CASSVTGGYYGYTF
CDR3 DNA: TGTGCCAGCAGCGTTACAGGGGGCTACTATGGCTACACCTTC
V gene: TRBV28
D gene: TRBD1
J gene: TRBJ1-2
clone size: NA

CDR3 protein: CASSQMASGTHEQYF
CDR3 DNA: TGTGCCAGCAGCCAGATGGCTAGCGGGACACACGAGCAGTACTTC
V gene: TRBV3-1/TRBV3-2
D gene: TRBD2
J gene: TRBJ2-7
clone size: NA

CDR3 protein: CASSLTGGESSYEQYF
CDR3 DNA: TGCGCCAGCAGCCTCACAGGAGGGGAATCTTCCTACGAGCAGTACTTC
V gene: TRBV5-1
D gene: NA
J gene: TRBJ2-7
clone size: NA

CDR3 protein: CASSFEVAGYTF
CDR3 DNA: TGTGCCAGCAGCTTTGAGGTGGCTGGCTACACCTTC
V gene: TRBV7-9
D gene: NA
J gene: TRBJ1-2
clone size: NA

CDR3 protein: CASSLSGDHGYTF
CDR3 DNA: TGTGCCAGCAGCTTGTCGGGGGACCATGGCTACACCTTC
V gene: TRBV5-5
D gene: NA
J gene: TRBJ1-2
clone size: NA

CDR3 protein: CASSFPPGDGYTF
CDR3 DNA: TGTGCCAGCAGCTTCCCCCCAGGGGATGGCTACACCTTC
V gene: TRBV7-2
D gene: NA
J gene: TRBJ1-2
clone size: NA

CDR3 protein: CASSLVRGGFTDTQYF
CDR3 DNA: TGTGCCAGCAGCTTAGTACGGGGAGGGTTCACAGATACGCAGTATTTT
V gene: TRBV11-3
D gene: TRBD2
J gene: TRBJ2-3
clone size: NA

CDR3 protein: CASNLAGGSGANVLTF
CDR3 DNA: TGTGCCAGTAACCTTGCAGGGGGCAGTGGGGCCAACGTCCTGACTTTC
V gene: TRBV19
D gene: TRBD1
J gene: TRBJ2-6
clone size: NA

CDR3 protein: CASSSPAEAGELFF
CDR3 DNA: TGTGCCAGCAGTTCACCAGCCGAGGCCGGGGAGCTGTTTTTT
V gene: TRBV6-5
D gene: NA
J gene: TRBJ2-2
clone size: once

CDR3 protein: CASSQDRGYGYTF
CDR3 DNA: TGTGCCAGCAGTCAGGACAGGGGCTATGGCTACACCTTC
V gene: TRBV12-3/TRBV12-4
D gene: TRBD1
J gene: TRBJ1-2
clone size: NA

CDR3 protein: CASSSWTGNSNEAFF
CDR3 DNA: TGTGCCAGCAGCTCCTGGACAGGGAATAGTAATGAAGCTTTCTTT
V gene: TRBV21-1
D gene: NA
J gene: TRBJ1-1
clone size: NA

CDR3 protein: CAISDPGGPYSNQPQHF
CDR3 DNA: TGTGCCATCAGTGACCCAGGGGGTCCCTATAGCAATCAGCCCCAGCATTTT
V gene: TRBV10-3
D gene: TRBD1
J gene: TRBJ1-5
clone size: NA

CDR3 protein: CASSGGRAYEQYF
CDR3 DNA: TGTGCCAGCAGCGGGGGCCGCGCCTACGAGCAGTACTTC
V gene: TRBV7-2
D gene: NA
J gene: TRBJ2-7
clone size: NA

CDR3 protein: CASSEQDRGRFF
CDR3 DNA: TGTGCCAGCAGTGAACAGGACAGGGGGCGCTTCTTC
V gene: TRBV2
D gene: TRBD1
J gene: TRBJ2-1
clone size: NA

CDR3 protein: CASSAGRDTEAFF
CDR3 DNA: TGTGCCAGCTCAGCAGGGAGGGACACTGAAGCTTTCTTT
V gene: TRBV18
D gene: NA
J gene: TRBJ1-1
clone size: NA

CDR3 protein: CASRKTGPNEQFF
CDR3 DNA: TGTGCCAGTCGAAAGACAGGGCCCAATGAGCAGTTCTTC
V gene: TRBV19
D gene: TRBD1
J gene: TRBJ2-1
clone size: NA

CDR3 protein: CASSQDRGSTGTQYF
CDR3 DNA: TGCGCCAGCAGCCAAGATCGTGGCTCAACGGGGACCCAGTACTTC
V gene: TRBV4-1
D gene: NA
J gene: TRBJ2-5
clone size: NA

CDR3 protein: CASSVVNRGAGLAPSYEQYF
CDR3 DNA: TGTGCCAGCAGCGTAGTTAACAGGGGTGCGGGACTAGCTCCGTCCTACGAGCAGTACTTC
V gene: TRBV9
D gene: TRBD2
J gene: TRBJ2-7
clone size: NA

CDR3 protein: CASSQRDRAYNSPLHF
CDR3 DNA: TGTGCCAGCAGCCAGAGAGACAGGGCCTATAATTCACCCCTCCACTTT
V gene: TRBV3-1/TRBV3-2
D gene: TRBD1
J gene: TRBJ1-6
clone size: NA

CDR3 protein: CAWSVQVDEQFF
CDR3 DNA: TGTGCCTGGAGTGTACAAGTGGATGAGCAGTTCTTC
V gene: TRBV30
D gene: NA
J gene: TRBJ2-1
clone size: NA

CDR3 protein: CAWSVKEQYF
CDR3 DNA: TGTGCCTGGAGTGTTAAAGAGCAGTACTTC
V gene: TRBV30
D gene: NA
J gene: TRBJ2-7
clone size: NA

CDR3 protein: CASTRGLQPDTQYF
CDR3 DNA: TGTGCCAGCACTCGGGGACTACAGCCAGATACGCAGTATTTT
V gene: TRBV7-2
D gene: TRBD2
J gene: TRBJ2-3
clone size: NA

CDR3 protein: CASHWGTNTGELFF
CDR3 DNA: TGTGCCAGCCATTGGGGCACTAACACCGGGGAGCTGTTTTTT
V gene: TRBV9
D gene: NA
J gene: TRBJ2-2
clone size: once

CDR3 protein: CASRGALELFF
CDR3 DNA: TGTGCCAGCAGGGGGGCTCTGGAGCTGTTTTTT
V gene: TRBV3-1/TRBV3-2
D gene: NA
J gene: TRBJ2-2
clone size: NA

CDR3 protein: CASSRPTGNPETQYF
CDR3 DNA: TGTGCCAGCAGTCGCCCGACAGGGAACCCAGAGACCCAGTACTTC
V gene: TRBV6-5
D gene: TRBD1
J gene: TRBJ2-5
clone size: NA

CDR3 protein: CASSQGTGINYGYTF
CDR3 DNA: TGTGCCAGCAGCCAAGGGACAGGTATAAACTATGGCTACACCTTC
V gene: TRBV3-1/TRBV3-2
D gene: TRBD1
J gene: TRBJ1-2
clone size: NA

CDR3 protein: CASSPDRGLSPLHF
CDR3 DNA: TGTGCCAGCTCCCCGGACAGGGGGCTTTCACCCCTCCACTTT
V gene: TRBV18
D gene: TRBD1
J gene: TRBJ1-6
clone size: NA

CDR3 protein: CASSYSRRGAYEQYF
CDR3 DNA: TGTGCCAGCAGTTACTCGAGACGGGGGGCCTACGAGCAGTACTTC
V gene: TRBV6-5
D gene: TRBD2
J gene: TRBJ2-7
clone size: NA

CDR3 protein: CASSRQGLGQPQHF
CDR3 DNA: TGTGCCAGTAGTAGGCAGGGGCTGGGGCAGCCCCAGCATTTT
V gene: TRBV19
D gene: NA
J gene: TRBJ1-5
clone size: NA

CDR3 protein: CASSQEGQPAYNEQFF
CDR3 DNA: TGCGCCAGCAGCCAAGAAGGACAGCCGGCCTACAATGAGCAGTTCTTC
V gene: TRBV4-1
D gene: NA
J gene: TRBJ2-1
clone size: NA

CDR3 protein: CASSLRAGAGAYEQYF
CDR3 DNA: TGTGCCAGCAGCTTACGGGCGGGAGCAGGGGCCTACGAGCAGTACTTC
V gene: TRBV7-2
D gene: NA
J gene: TRBJ2-7
clone size: NA

CDR3 protein: CASSRQLSATTSNEQFF
CDR3 DNA: TGTGCCAGTAGTCGGCAGTTATCGGCTACTACCTCTAATGAGCAGTTCTTC
V gene: TRBV19
D gene: NA
J gene: TRBJ2-1
clone size: NA

CDR3 protein: CASSPSGYSNQPQHF
CDR3 DNA: TGTGCCAGCAGTCCATCAGGGTATAGCAATCAGCCCCAGCATTTT
V gene: TRBV6-5
D gene: NA
J gene: TRBJ1-5
clone size: NA

CDR3 protein: CASSHPATVRKLFF
CDR3 DNA: TGCGCCAGCAGCCATCCAGCGACAGTTAGGAAACTGTTTTTT
V gene: TRBV4-1
D gene: NA
J gene: TRBJ1-4
clone size: NA

CDR3 protein: CASSPRQPGGELFF
CDR3 DNA: TGTGCCAGCAGCCCCAGACAGCCAGGGGGGGAGCTGTTTTTT
V gene: TRBV7-2
D gene: NA
J gene: TRBJ2-2
clone size: NA

CDR3 protein: CASSLVGTGGAYEQYF
CDR3 DNA: TGTGCCAGCAGCTTAGTCGGTACGGGGGGCGCGTACGAGCAGTACTTC
V gene: TRBV7-2
D gene: NA
J gene: TRBJ2-7
clone size: NA

CDR3 protein: CASSYGRLNTEAFF
CDR3 DNA: TGTGCCAGCAGTTACGGCCGATTGAACACTGAAGCTTTCTTT
V gene: TRBV6-2/TRBV6-3
D gene: NA
J gene: TRBJ1-1
clone size: NA

CDR3 protein: CSASPGGPYEQYF
CDR3 DNA: TGCAGTGCTAGTCCGGGGGGGCCCTACGAGCAGTACTTC
V gene: TRBV20-1
D gene: TRBD2
J gene: TRBJ2-7
clone size: NA